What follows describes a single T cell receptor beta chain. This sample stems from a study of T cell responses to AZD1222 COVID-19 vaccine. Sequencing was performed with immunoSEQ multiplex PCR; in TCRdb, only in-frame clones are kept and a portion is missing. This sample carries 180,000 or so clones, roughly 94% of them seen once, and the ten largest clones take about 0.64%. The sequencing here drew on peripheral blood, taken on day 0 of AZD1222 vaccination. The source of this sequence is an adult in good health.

In DNA, the CDR3 is TGTGCCAGCAGCCGGAGCGGGACGGAAAATGAAAAACTGTTTTTT. This gives the protein CASSRSGTENEKLFF. The chain carries TRBV4-2 and TRBJ1-4; maybe TRBD1 (5 bases). V lost 4 bases and J lost 5, with 14 bases in between. The CDR3 is 15 amino acids. CDR1 and CDR2 from the germline V gene are LGHNA and YNFKEQ.